The sequence of this T cell receptor (beta chain) was determined in a study of identifying expanded T cells in peripheral blood. Points on this clone: Its matching antigen is unknown.

CDR1 and CDR2 from the germline V gene are SQVTM and ANQGSEA. V lost 6 bases to trimming and J lost 4 bases, with 15 bases between them. This CDR3 region has 13 residues. Study-wide results and limits: Differentially abundant clones: about 1.2 between replicates, about 15 at 2 to 3 weeks, less than 25 at four. Two-week clone count variance significantly increased as total template count grew.

Produced via immunoSEQ multiplex PCR; TCRdb's table is partial and in-frame only. The profile shows about 94,000 clones, roughly 86% of them singletons. No infections or other immune events were documented during collection. The gene calls are TRBV29-1 and TRBJ1-2; possible D gene TRBD1, 5 bases. The TCR was taken from a person aged 18-70 years in good health. Sequenced material: blood. CDR3 loop: CSVSDTAGYGYTF. The DNA for the CDR3 is TGCAGCGTATCGGACACTGCGGGCTATGGCTACACCTTC.